Each of the 3 T cell receptor beta chains below was sequenced from the same sample in a study of persistence of HIV-infected CD4 T cells. These TCRs' antigens remain unknown. Lysates of CMV-infected fibroblasts at around 9.8 ug/mL stimulated these cells. CD40L-negative CD69-negative CD45RO-high memory CD4+ T cells were sorted as populations depleted of antigen-responding cells. The immunoSEQ assay was version 4, run in survey mode. The protocol was immunoSEQ multiplex PCR, while the TCRdb copy is restricted to in-frame clones and leaves out a portion. The sample includes about 40,000 clones, 65% to 85% of them seen just once. This specimen consisted of CD4+ T cells sorted from PBMCs after roughly 18-hour stimulation, obtained from a patient who received antiretroviral therapy. The origin of the receptors is an adult man with HIV who was CMV-seropositive.

The V gene is TRBV5-1, the J gene TRBJ1-4, with 9 positions matching TRBD1. V was pared by 5 bases and J by 10 bases, with 12 bases of the junction left unmatched. The CDR3 loop spans 15 amino acids. Looked up from germline, CDR1 is SGHRS and CDR2 is YFSETQ. The CDR3 sequence: CASSLDTGGGGKLFF. CDR3 DNA: TGCGCCAGCAGTCTCGATACAGGGGGCGGAGGAAAACTGTTTTTT.

The rearrangement joins TRBV6-5 to TRBJ2-7; D not certain. Germline CDR1 is MNHEY and CDR2 is SVGAGI. The CDR3 loop spans 14 amino acids. Deletions cut 1 base from V and 3 bases from J, with 10 bases between. Here the CDR3 reads CASSYLGLSYEQYF. The CDR3 nucleotides read TGTGCCAGCAGTTACTTAGGTCTCAGCTACGAGCAGTACTTC.

V and J are TRBV7-2 and TRBJ2-7; D not resolved. Germline loops: CDR1 SGHTA, CDR2 FQGNSA. The CDR3 is 13 residues long. V dropped 2 bases and J dropped 5 bases, with 10 bases sitting between them. The CDR3 protein is CASSLKALDEQYF. CDR3 sequence (DNA): TGTGCCAGCAGCTTAAAGGCCTTAGACGAGCAGTACTTC.